This TCR beta chain came from a study of T cells expressing NK-cell markers. In the study overall: The authors derived TCR beta repertoires from sorted CD3+CD56+NKG2C+, CD3+CD56+NKG2C- and CD3+CD56-NKG2C+ T cells. Eight donors were sequenced, seven testing HCMV-seropositive and one testing seronegative. Overall study findings and caveats: The study did not resolve the HCMV specificity of expanded NKG2C+ T cell clones. Dominant NKG2C+ clonotypes were found to form about 1.0-7.5% of CD8+ T cells in six donors.

With respect to this clonotype: Its antigen is as yet unknown.

The CDR3 has 15 amino acids. The germline V gene has CDR1 SGHTA and CDR2 FQGTGA. After re-calling the 5' RACE reads, TCRdb lists one entry per CDR3 protein, DNA absent. The table lists 500,000 to 700,000 distinct CDR3 sequences. Material: blood T cells: a sorted CD56 or NKG2C T cell subset, CD4+ or CD8+ T cells, or bulk PBMC T cells (not recorded which). This clonotype originated in a man aged 18-30 years in good health. The chain links TRBV7-3 to TRBJ2-1; the TRBD1 assignment by TCRdb is unverifiable without DNA. The chain's CDR3 is CASSPGTGVGNEQFF.